This T cell receptor (beta chain) comes out of a study of early T cells in non-severe SARS-CoV-2 infection. Study-wide background: Unsorted whole-blood RNA was sequenced in bulk, leaving chains unpaired. Study results and caveats: Sequences matched to VDJdb favored anti-spike CD8 responses, while private and CD4 specificities were missed.

With regard to this clonotype: The target antigen is unknown.

The library protocol tagged individual cDNA molecules with unique molecular identifiers. TCRdb itself ran the 5' RACE reads through MiXCR, one entry per CDR3 protein. Here the sample spans about 64,000 distinct CDR3 sequences, roughly 13% being singletons. CDR1 and CDR2 (germline): SEHNR, FQNEAQ (reference sequence). V lost 7 bases to trimming and J lost 4 bases, with 17 bases between them. The CDR3 is 14 residues long. The chain employs TRBV7-9 and TRBJ2-7, with a tentative D call TRBD1 (5 bases). The sample was whole blood. The clonotype was recovered from an adult who was a healthcare worker with PCR-confirmed SARS-CoV-2 infection or an uninfected control (not recorded which). As DNA, the CDR3 is TGTGCCAGCACCGCGACTTCCGCAGGGTACGAGCAGTACTTC. Encoded protein: CASTATSAGYEQYF.